These 21 T cell receptor beta chains originate from one sample sequenced in a study of monozygotic twins with inflammatory bowel disease. Each CDR3 protein gets one entry in TCRdb, which reprocessed the 5' RACE reads and gives no DNA. Reported are 200,000 to 250,000 distinct CDR3 sequences; the ten largest clones contain approximately 7.7%. Sample: blood. The receptors here all came from a human donor with ulcerative colitis or Crohn's disease, or a healthy co-twin of an affected twin (not recorded which).

The chain links TRBV6-1 to TRBJ2-7; the TCRdb call, TRBD2, lacks DNA for checking. Germline CDR1 MNHNS, CDR2 SASEGT. CDR3 length equals 15 residues. The CDR3 sequence: CASSVGLPRGVEQYF.

This chain links TRBV7-9 with TRBJ2-7; no DNA is available, so the TRBD1 call from TCRdb remains unchecked. In germline, CDR1 is SEHNR, CDR2 FQNEAQ (reference sequence). The CDR3 totals 14 residues. CDR3 region: CASSFYRYPYEQYF.

This rearrangement joins TRBV7-8 to TRBJ1-1. CDR1 is SGHVS and CDR2 is FQNEAQ in the germline V gene. The CDR3 extends over 12 amino acids. The CDR3 reads CASSFGSTEAFF.

The chain combines TRBV27 with TRBJ1-6. Germline V gene sequence: CDR1 MNHEY, CDR2 SMNVEV (reference sequence). The CDR3 extends over 14 amino acids. CDR3: CASSLRGYNSPLHF.

The chain recombines TRBV12-3 or TRBV12-4 with TRBJ1-5; TCRdb reports TRBD1, a call that lacks DNA to check it against. The CDR3 covers 13 residues. This CDR3 is CASSYGQLQPQHF.

This rearrangement joins TRBV18 to TRBJ1-6. Germline CDR1 and CDR2: KGHSH and LQKENI. The CDR3 loop spans 14 amino acids. The CDR3 loop reads CASSQADTNSPLHF.

The rearrangement links TRBV30 to TRBJ2-2; TCRdb selects TRBD1, and the lack of DNA leaves this call unchecked. The CDR3 has 14 residues. Germline-derived CDR1 and CDR2 are GTSNPN and SVGIG (reference sequence). The CDR3: CAWSRTENTGELFF.

This chain links TRBV6-1 with TRBJ1-5; TCRdb's D gene call, TRBD1, goes unchecked for lack of DNA. CDR3 length equals 15 residues. Germline loops: CDR1 MNHNS, CDR2 SASEGT. CDR3 sequence: CASSVGHPFGQPQHF.

The chain carries TRBV19 and TRBJ2-7; TCRdb selects TRBD1, and the lack of DNA leaves this call unchecked. The germline CDR1 and CDR2 sequences are LNHDA and SQIVND (reference sequence). CDR3 length equals 15 residues. Here the CDR3 reads CASSIDGDRAYEQYF. Full variable domain (remainder filled in from reference TRBV19 and TRBJ2-7): DGGITQSPKYLFRKEGQNVTLSCEQNLNHDAMYWYRQDPGQGLRLIYYSQIVNDFQKGDIAEGYSVSREKKESFPLTVTSAQKNPTAFYLCASSIDGDRAYEQYFGPGTRLTVT.

The chain joins TRBV3-1 to TRBJ1-1. Germline assignment: CDR1 LGHDT and CDR2 YNNKEL (reference sequence). This CDR3 is built from 12 residues. The CDR3 sequence is CASSQERGLAFF.

This chain links TRBV20-1 with TRBJ2-3. Germline V gene data show CDR1 as DFQATT and CDR2 as SNEGSKA (reference sequence). The CDR3 has 13 residues. The CDR3 spells CSASDRNTDTQYF.

This chain uses TRBV10-3 with TRBJ2-2; TCRdb calls TRBD1, which cannot be checked without DNA. Germline V gene lookup returns CDR1 ENHRY and CDR2 SYGVKD. The CDR3 runs to 17 residues. CDR3 residues: CAISRGVQGASTGELFF.

The rearrangement joins TRBV5-1 to TRBJ2-1. Germline V gene sequence: CDR1 SGHRS, CDR2 YFSETQ. There are 15 residues in the CDR3. The CDR3 protein is CASSLGDQRANEQFF.

J is TRBJ1-2 and V is TRBV5-4; the D call from TCRdb, TRBD1, cannot be confirmed without DNA. The V gene's germline CDR1 is SGHNT and CDR2 YYREEE (reference sequence). The CDR3 extends over 14 amino acids. The CDR3 is CASSTRTGLYGYTF.

The chain couples TRBV4-1 to TRBJ2-2; TCRdb reports TRBD2, a call that lacks DNA to check it against. Germline V lookup: CDR1 MGHRA, CDR2 YSYEKL. The CDR3 contains 15 residues. Here the CDR3 reads CASSHPPGGPGELFF.

This rearrangement joins TRBV5-1 to TRBJ2-3; TCRdb indicates TRBD2, and absent DNA this call remains unverified. The germline CDR1 and CDR2 sequences are SGHRS and YFSETQ. The CDR3 has 16 amino acids. The CDR3: CASSLEGSGRADTQYF.

The CDR3 sequence: CASRLEFHNSPLHF. The V gene is TRBV27, the J gene TRBJ1-6. The CDR3 is 14 residues long. CDR1 and CDR2 from the germline V gene are MNHEY and SMNVEV (reference sequence).

The chain joins TRBV5-1 to TRBJ2-1. Germline CDR1 reads SGHRS; CDR2 reads YFSETQ. CDR3 length: 11 amino acids. The CDR3 loop reads CASSFGREQFF. The entire variable domain, with the rest obtained from reference TRBV5-1 and TRBJ2-1, is as follows: KAGVTQTPRYLIKTRGQQVTLSCSPISGHRSVSWYQQTPGQGLQFLFEYFSETQRNKGNFPGRFSGRQFSNSRSEMNVSTLELGDSALYLCASSFGREQFFGPGTRLTVL.

The chain uses TRBV6-2 or TRBV6-3 and TRBJ1-4. This CDR3 is built from 12 residues. CDR1 is MNHEY, CDR2 SVGEGT, per germline. CDR3 region: CASSLKFEKLFF.

V is TRBV5-1 and J is TRBJ2-1; there is no DNA to check the TCRdb D call of TRBD2. There are 15 residues in the CDR3. Germline V gene sequence: CDR1 SGHRS, CDR2 YFSETQ. CDR3: CASSLAFLAGDEQFF.

The V and J genes are TRBV5-1 and TRBJ2-7; TCRdb selects TRBD2, and the lack of DNA leaves this call unchecked. CDR3 size: 16 residues. Germline CDR1 and CDR2: SGHRS and YFSETQ. CDR3 residues: CASSSGTSGSSYEQYF.